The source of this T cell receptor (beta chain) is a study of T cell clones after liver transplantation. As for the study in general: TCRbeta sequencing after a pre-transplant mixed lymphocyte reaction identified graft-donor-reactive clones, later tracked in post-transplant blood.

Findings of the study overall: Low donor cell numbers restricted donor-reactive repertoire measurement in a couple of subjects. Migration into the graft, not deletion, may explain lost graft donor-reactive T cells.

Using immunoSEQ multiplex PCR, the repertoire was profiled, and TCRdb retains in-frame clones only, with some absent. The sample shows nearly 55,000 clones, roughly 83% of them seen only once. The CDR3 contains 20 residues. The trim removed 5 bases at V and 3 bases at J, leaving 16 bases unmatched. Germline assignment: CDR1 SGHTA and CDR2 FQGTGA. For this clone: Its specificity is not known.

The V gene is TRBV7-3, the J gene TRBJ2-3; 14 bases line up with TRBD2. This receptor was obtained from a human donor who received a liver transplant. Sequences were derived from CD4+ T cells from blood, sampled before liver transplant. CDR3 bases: TGTGCCAGCAGCCCCCGTCCCTCTGGGACTAGCGGGGGATGGACAGATACGCAGTATTTT. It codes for CASSPRPSGTSGGWTDTQYF.